The next 16 T cell receptor beta chains were all read from a single sample in a study of blood T cell repertoires in COVID-19. This table comes from immunoSEQ multiplex PCR, and its TCRdb copy is limited to in-frame clones, with some not included. The sample lists around 250,000 clones, about four fifths seen once, with less than 3.5% in the top ten. Material for sequencing was peripheral blood. All receptors derive from a woman aged 18-35 years with acute or convalescent COVID-19.

This chain joins TRBV6-5 and TRBJ1-4; D remains unclear. Germline V gene data show CDR1 as MNHEY and CDR2 as SVGAGI. The CDR3 sequence is 15 residues long. V lost 6 bases to trimming and J lost 0 bases, with 11 bases between them. CDR3 sequence (DNA): TGTGCCAGCAGCGACAAGGGAGCAACTAATGAAAAACTGTTTTTT. It is translated as CASSDKGATNEKLFF.

This clone was seen ten or more times. The chain combines TRBV7-8 with TRBJ2-4, with 7 bases aligning to TRBD1. CDR1 and CDR2 from the germline V gene are SGHVS and FQNEAQ. The V and J ends lost 1 base and 7 bases, in that order; junction bases with no gene match: 7. This CDR3 is built from 15 residues. CDR3 region: CASSLEGGLNNIQYF. The CDR3 nucleotides read TGTGCCAGCAGCTTAGAAGGGGGCTTGAATAACATTCAGTACTTC.

The chain uses TRBV27 and TRBJ2-3; 13 bases line up with TRBD2. Trimming removed 5 bases from V and 7 bases from J; junction bases left unmatched: 9. CDR3 size: 16 residues. Germline V gene sequence: CDR1 MNHEY, CDR2 SMNVEV (reference sequence). CDR3 sequence (DNA): TGTGCCAGCAGTCCTAGGACTAGCGGGAGATCTTATACGCAGTATTTT. The encoded protein is CASSPRTSGRSYTQYF.

The chain joins TRBV14 to TRBJ1-1; 7 bases fit TRBD1. Germline V lookup: CDR1 SGHDN, CDR2 FVKESK. The CDR3 is made up of 13 amino acids. V gave up 7 bases and J gave up 5 bases; unmatched junction bases: 7. CDR3 DNA: TGTGCCAGCAAGACAGGGCTAGGGACTGAAGCTTTCTTT. Translation: CASKTGLGTEAFF.

The J gene is TRBJ2-1, the V gene TRBV9; 7 bases are a match to TRBD2. Germline CDR1 is SGDLS and CDR2 is YYNGEE. The CDR3 covers 14 residues. After removal of 7 bases from V and 5 bases from J, the junction contained 9 bases not matched to a gene. The CDR3 is CASAIGGRDNEQFF. The CDR3 DNA reads as TGTGCCAGCGCAATCGGGGGGAGGGACAATGAGCAGTTCTTC.

The CDR3 DNA reads as TGTGCCATCAGTCTGGAGACCAGAGAGACCCAGTACTTC. Residues: CAISLETRETQYF. The chain uses TRBV10-3 and TRBJ2-5; D is unclear. The CDR3 spans 13 residues. The V and J ends lost 5 bases and 4 bases respectively, with 11 bases between them. CDR1 ENHRY and CDR2 SYGVKD come from the germline V gene.

V is TRBV30 and J is TRBJ2-7, with D possibly being TRBD1 (6 bases). Looked up from germline, CDR1 is GTSNPN and CDR2 is SVGIG (reference sequence). V was cut by 5 bases and J by 3 bases, with 11 bases left in between. This CDR3 has 12 amino acids. The CDR3 bases are TGTGCCTGGGGGGACACCAACTACGAGCAGTACTTC. Its protein is CAWGDTNYEQYF.

For this clone: Germline is not matched at one junction end, which may reflect a read error. This chain connects TRBV7-7 to TRBJ2-1; D remains ambiguous. Per germline, CDR1 SSHAT and CDR2 FNYEAQ (reference sequence). The CDR3 consists of 15 residues. For the CDR3, the DNA is TGTGCTAGCAGCTTAGGGTCGAGCTCCTACAATGAGCAGTTCTTC. It encodes CASSLGSSSYNEQFF. Filled out from reference TRBV7-7 and TRBJ2-1, the complete variable domain reads GAGVSQSPRYKVTKRGQDVTLRCDPISSHATLYWYQQALGQGPEFLTYFNYEAQPDKSGLPSDRFSAERPEGSISTLTIQRTEQRDSAMYRCASSLGSSSYNEQFFGPGTRLTVL.

The genes are TRBV7-2 and TRBJ2-1, with 8 bases fitting TRBD2. Germline V gene data show CDR1 as SGHTA and CDR2 as FQGNSA. The CDR3 contains 14 residues. V dropped 4 bases and J dropped 6; count of bases not matched to a gene: 5. The CDR3 sequence: CASSSYSGANEQFF. The CDR3 DNA follows: TGTGCCAGCAGCTCGTATAGCGGGGCCAATGAGCAGTTCTTC.

This clone was seen just once. The V and J genes are TRBV5-4 and TRBJ2-7; TRBD2 is a possible D gene (7 bases). Per the germline V gene, CDR1 is SGHNT and CDR2 is YYREEE (reference sequence). The CDR3 is 14 amino acids. Trimming took 1 base from V and 6 from J, leaving 14 bases between them. The CDR3 DNA reads as TGTGCCAGCAGCTTGTATGGGGGGGCTGGCGAGCAGTACTTC. This encodes CASSLYGGAGEQYF.

This chain joins TRBV6-2 or TRBV6-3 and TRBJ1-1; D unclear. The V gene lost 4 bases and the J gene lost 0 bases, with 9 bases spanning the gap. This CDR3 contains 14 residues. Germline V CDR1 and CDR2: MNHEY, SVGEGT. CDR3 region: CASSSLGMNTEAFF. DNA of the CDR3: TGTGCCAGCAGTTCGCTGGGCATGAACACTGAAGCTTTCTTT.

The chain employs TRBV27 and TRBJ2-7, with D tentatively TRBD2 (5 bases). CDR1 MNHEY and CDR2 SMNVEV come from the germline V gene (reference sequence). The CDR3 is 17 amino acids. The germline V and J ends were trimmed by 0 bases and 6 bases, with 21 bases remaining between them. CDR3 in DNA: TGTGCCAGCAGTTTATCGATTTGGGGTGGGAGTCCCGCCGAGCAGTACTTC. It encodes CASSLSIWGGSPAEQYF.

The chain recombines TRBV2 with TRBJ2-5, with a tentative D call TRBD1 (6 bases). The length of the CDR3 is 13 residues. V lost 8 bases and J 1 base, leaving 11 bases between the germline ends. CDR1 and CDR2 from the germline V gene are SNHLY and FYNNEI. Written as DNA, the CDR3 is TGTGCCAGCTTCAGGGGAACCCAAGAGACCCAGTACTTC. Its protein product is CASFRGTQETQYF.

The chain carries TRBV5-1 and TRBJ2-5; the D gene is possibly TRBD1 (6 bases). The CDR3 runs 15 residues. Germline V gives CDR1 SGHRS, CDR2 YFSETQ. The V gene lost 5 bases and the J gene lost 5 bases, with 19 bases spanning the gap. DNA of the CDR3: TGCGCCAGCAGGACGACAGGTGACGCCCAGGAGACCCAGTACTTC. Protein: CASRTTGDAQETQYF.

This chain's CDR3 is CASSLGAGGEDTQYF. For the CDR3, the DNA is TGTGCCAGCAGCTTAGGGGCGGGGGGCGAAGATACGCAGTATTTT. V is TRBV7-9 and J is TRBJ2-3, with 8 bases aligning to TRBD2. This CDR3 has 15 residues. V dropped 1 base and J dropped 5; count of bases not matched to a gene: 5. Germline CDR1 is SEHNR and CDR2 is FQNEAQ (reference sequence).

The chain employs TRBV28 and TRBJ2-2; D is ambiguous. This CDR3 comprises 11 residues. Germline CDR1 reads MDHEN; CDR2 reads SYDVKM. V was pared by 7 bases and J by 4 bases, with 4 bases between. The CDR3 DNA reads TGTGCCAGCACCCGCACCGGGGAGCTGTTTTTT. It encodes CASTRTGELFF. The variable domain in full, with the rest retrieved from reference TRBV28 and TRBJ2-2, is DVKVTQSSRYLVKRTGEKVFLECVQDMDHENMFWYRQDPGLGLRLIYFSYDVKMKEKGDIPEGYSVSREKKERFSLILESASTNQTSMYLCASTRTGELFFGEGSRLTVL.